Reported below is one TCR beta chain. This clone was counted only a few times. Its recognized antigen is unknown. No much larger clone is present one base from it, and per-base qualities are unavailable. Patients with autoimmune disease history or receiving systemic immunosuppression were excluded from the trial. Peripheral blood for TCR sequencing was collected from all dose cohorts at baseline, on cycle 4 day 1, and on cycle 7 day 1. The samples were taken from a phase I, first-in-human, multicenter, open-label dose-escalation trial of ivuxolimab. Adults with locally advanced or metastatic head and neck squamous cell, hepatocellular, melanoma or renal cell carcinoma were enrolled in the trial. Before TCR sequencing, CD4+ T cells and CD8+ T cells from peripheral blood were sorted into separate populations. At the junction V is shortened by 4 bases and J by 8 bases, with 8 bases in between. Taken from cysteine to phenylalanine, the CDR3 has 12 residues. Solely the CDR3 DNA is kept, with 36 bases framed from the first base. CDR1 SEHNR and CDR2 FQNEAQ were looked up in the germline V gene (reference sequence).

For sequencing of the TCRbeta CDR3 region, genomic DNA was extracted from the sorted cells. The immunoSEQ Assay was used for sequencing of TCRbeta CDR3 regions. As stored in TCRdb, this immuneACCESS dataset retains in-frame rearrangements with V and J assigned. A fraction of the clones does not appear; measured against another copy, unresolved V genes explain less than half of the discrepancy, and the remainder lacks a known reason. Recorded for this sample are around 47,000 clones; roughly 80% of them occurred a single time. The ten largest clones add up to 4.2% of the sample. These data come from a study of OX40 agonist ivuxolimab in advanced cancers. At the level of the whole study: Ivuxolimab was an agonistic, fully human IgG2 monoclonal antibody directed against OX40 (CD134), a costimulatory receptor. Prior anti-PD-1, anti-PD-L1 or anti-CTLA-4 therapy was permitted, and checkpoint inhibitors had been received by roughly 42% of dose-escalation patients. Intravenous ivuxolimab was administered to patients every 2 weeks at six dose levels: 0.01, 0.1, 0.3, 1.5, 3 and 10 mg/kg. Of the approximately 54 dose-escalation patients, hepatocellular carcinoma was present in about 20, melanoma in roughly 15, renal cell carcinoma in 9 and head and neck cancer in 9. In the dose-escalation cohort, roughly 80% of patients were male, and the mean age was roughly 60 years, with a range of about 23 to 80. Three dose-escalation patients achieved partial responses, one with hepatocellular carcinoma and two with cutaneous melanoma. The paper covers the monotherapy dose-escalation part of the phase I ivuxolimab trial, which included N of about 50 patients. Peripheral TCRbeta sequencing was intended to test whether TCR sequence diversity was altered and clonal T-cell expansion was caused by ivuxolimab. On the study overall, not on this receptor specifically: Low levels of normalized T-cell clonal expansion were also seen in some patients who did not respond. After ivuxolimab, CD8+ T cells had more expanded clones than CD4+ T cells on average. At doses from 0.1 to 3.0 mg/kg, clonal expansion was seen in both CD4+ and CD8+ blood T cells between baseline and week 6. Partial responders in the 0.1-3.0 mg/kg groups had among the lowest normalized peripheral clonal expansion, especially among CD8+ T cells. The antigen specificity of the clonally expanded peripheral T cells was not determined.

The sequence was obtained from an adult with an advanced solid tumor such as melanoma, head and neck, liver or kidney cancer. The rearranged chain carries TRBV7-9 and TRBJ1-4, with the D gene uncertain. Sequenced here: CD4+ or CD8+ T cells sorted from blood, sampled in a trial of the OX40 agonist ivuxolimab. The DNA sequence reads TGTGCCAGCAGCTACAACGGGGAAAAACTGTTTTTT. This codes for CASSYNGEKLFF.